The 20 T cell receptor beta chains given below trace back to one sample, sequenced in a study of cytotoxic CD8 clonotypes in ibrutinib-treated CLL. The repertoire was sequenced with immunoSEQ multiplex PCR; TCRdb's copy has only in-frame clones and lacks some. Found here are about 200,000 clones, just under 80% of them singletons; the top ten hold approximately 10%. Sequencing used PBMCs, obtained after 12 months of ibrutinib treatment. The receptor source for this set is a human donor with chronic lymphocytic leukemia.

This clone came up once. The rearrangement joins TRBV20-1 to TRBJ2-7; D may be TRBD2 (6 bases). Germline loops: CDR1 DFQATT, CDR2 SNEGSKA (reference sequence). The V gene lost 6 bases and the J gene lost 4 bases, with 10 bases spanning the gap. The CDR3 has 11 residues. This CDR3 is CSAAGNYEQYF. DNA for the CDR3: TGCAGTGCGGCGGGGAATTACGAGCAGTACTTC.

The genes are TRBV5-1 and TRBJ1-3, with 7 nucleotides matching TRBD1. V trimming: 4 bases; J trimming: 2 bases; junction bases outside the gene matches: 9. Germline V CDR1 and CDR2: SGHRS, YFSETQ. The CDR3 is 16 residues long. CDR3 coding DNA: TGCGCCAGCAGCCCGCAGGGGGGGGTGACTGGAAACACCATATATTTT. It translates to CASSPQGGVTGNTIYF.

This clone was detected only a few times. J is TRBJ2-2 and V is TRBV25-1, with D possibly matching TRBD1 (5 bases). The CDR3 contains 14 residues. V gave up 4 bases and J gave up 7 bases, with 13 bases separating them. Per germline, CDR1 MGHDK and CDR2 SYGVNS. CDR3 in amino acids: CASSGGSRYGELFF. In nucleotides, the CDR3 is TGTGCCAGCAGTGGGGGCAGCCGATACGGGGAGCTGTTTTTT.

V and J are TRBV6-1 and TRBJ2-5; 11 positions match TRBD2. This CDR3 region has 14 residues. Germline CDR1 is MNHNS and CDR2 is SASEGT. The V segment lost 7 bases and the J segment 5 bases; nucleotides outside the gene matches: 6. For the CDR3, the DNA is TGTGCCAGCACCCTAGCGGGGGGCGCGGAGACCCAGTACTTC. It is translated as CASTLAGGAETQYF.

The genes are TRBV7-2 and TRBJ1-1; D is unresolved. This CDR3 contains 13 residues. Trimming pared 5 bases from V and 2 bases from J, leaving 9 bases between. Germline values: CDR1 SGHTA, CDR2 FQGNSA. The CDR3 nucleotides read TGTGCCAGCAGCGCTAGAAGAAACACTGAAGCTTTCTTT. Translated: CASSARRNTEAFF.

The rearrangement joins TRBV28 to TRBJ2-7; 7 nucleotides match TRBD1. J lost 3 bases, V lost 6 bases, and 8 bases had no gene match. This CDR3 is built from 14 residues. Germline CDR1 reads MDHEN; CDR2 reads SYDVKM. As DNA, the CDR3 is TGTGCCAGCAGCCCAGGACAGGCGGGCTACGAGCAGTACTTC. Translating it yields CASSPGQAGYEQYF.

This clone was counted a few times. The chain links TRBV5-4 to TRBJ1-5; a possible D gene is TRBD1 (5 bases). The CDR3 sequence is 15 residues long. Germline lookup yields CDR1 SGHNT and CDR2 YYREEE (reference sequence). V lost 4 bases to trimming and J lost 1 base, with 12 bases between them. The chain's CDR3 is CASSVGRDSNQPQHF. As DNA, the CDR3 is TGTGCCAGCAGCGTGGGCCGGGACAGCAATCAGCCCCAGCATTTT.

The chain recombines TRBV14 with TRBJ1-2; D perhaps matches TRBD1 (6 bases). V was cut by 4 bases and J by 3 bases, with 12 bases left in between. Per the germline V gene, CDR1 is SGHDN and CDR2 is FVKESK. CDR3 length: 14 amino acids. CDR3 bases: TGTGCCAGCAGCCCCGGAGGGGGTTACTATGGCTACACCTTC. This translates into CASSPGGGYYGYTF.

The sample holds a few counts of this clone. The rearrangement joins TRBV13 to TRBJ2-2; D could derive from TRBD1 or TRBD2 (5 bases each). Germline loops: CDR1 PRHDT, CDR2 FYEKMQ (reference sequence). The ends were cut back, 5 bases at V and 3 bases at J, with 13 bases in the middle. This CDR3 is built from 15 residues. CDR3 sequence: CASSRGRPHTGELFF. The CDR3 region has the DNA TGTGCCAGCAGCCGGGGACGCCCCCACACCGGGGAGCTGTTTTTT.

Only a few counts were recorded for this clone. The chain couples TRBV25-1 to TRBJ2-5, with TRBD1 identical over 8 bases. The germline CDR1 and CDR2 sequences are MGHDK and SYGVNS. The V gene end was trimmed by 8 bases and the J gene end by 5 bases; junction bases not matched to a gene: 13. The CDR3 is 15 residues long. In DNA form, the CDR3 reads TGTGCCAGCGGAACTACAGGGGGAGTCCAGGAGACCCAGTACTTC. Amino acid sequence: CASGTTGGVQETQYF.

V is TRBV29-1 and J is TRBJ1-1; no definite D call. The V gene's germline CDR1 is SQVTM and CDR2 ANQGSEA. Trimming pared 1 base from V and 0 bases from J, leaving 9 bases between. The CDR3 spans 14 residues. Here the CDR3 DNA reads TGCAGCGTTGAAGTCCAGATTATGAACACTGAAGCTTTCTTT. It is translated as CSVEVQIMNTEAFF.

The genes are TRBV6-4 and TRBJ1-5; D gene uncertain. Germline CDR1 is MRHNA and CDR2 is SNTAGT. With 3 bases removed from V and 1 base from J, the gap between germline ends came to 25 bases. The CDR3 is made up of 20 amino acids. The DNA of the CDR3 is TGTGCCAGCAGTGAGATCCTCGAGGGCGTTAGACCTATAAGCAATCAGCCCCAGCATTTT. Its translation is CASSEILEGVRPISNQPQHF.

The rearrangement joins TRBV5-4 to TRBJ2-2; no clear D. The V end lost 0 bases, the J end lost 2 bases, and 11 bases lay between the germline ends. The germline gives CDR1 SGHNT, CDR2 YYREEE (reference sequence). This CDR3 contains 16 residues. CDR3 region: CASSLVGPTNTGELFF. CDR3 DNA sequence: TGTGCCAGCAGCTTGGTCGGACCAACCAACACCGGGGAGCTGTTTTTT.

As for this clone: Other nucleotide sequences from this sample produce the same CDR3. The rearrangement links TRBV18 to TRBJ2-3; no reliable D call. Trimming took off 4 bases at V and 2 bases at J, with 1 base between the two ends. The CDR3 contains 11 residues. Germline lookup yields CDR1 KGHSH and CDR2 LQKENI. The CDR3 region is CASSLTDTQYF. CDR3 DNA: TGTGCCAGCTCACTCACAGATACGCAGTATTTT.

V is TRBV28 and J is TRBJ2-1; tentative D call: TRBD1 (5 bases). This CDR3 is built from 11 residues. Germline CDR1 is MDHEN and CDR2 is SYDVKM. Trimming left V 8 bases short and J 8 bases short, with 10 bases between. This CDR3 is CASYSGYEQFF. CDR3 DNA: TGTGCCAGCTACTCAGGGTATGAGCAGTTCTTC.

The CDR3 protein is CASSPGDARANYGYTF. CDR3 DNA: TGTGCCAGCAGCCCTGGGGACGCAAGAGCTAACTATGGCTACACCTTC. The rearrangement uses TRBV9 and TRBJ1-2; weak D call: TRBD1 (5 bases). The CDR3 covers 16 residues. V shed 4 bases and J shed 0 bases, with 16 bases lying between them. Germline loops: CDR1 SGDLS, CDR2 YYNGEE.

The V gene is TRBV2, the J gene TRBJ2-3; 7 bases are a match to TRBD1. CDR1 is SNHLY, CDR2 FYNNEI, per germline. The CDR3 loop spans 16 amino acids. Germline trimming cut 6 bases from V and 6 bases from J; bases unmatched to any gene: 15. The CDR3 loop reads CASRPNPGQVADTQYF. CDR3 coding DNA: TGTGCCAGCAGACCAAACCCCGGACAGGTAGCCGATACGCAGTATTTT.

The chain combines TRBV13 with TRBJ2-1; 8 bases line up with TRBD1. The CDR3 is 15 residues long. V lost 10 bases, J lost 3 bases, and 11 bases stayed unmatched. From germline, CDR1 is PRHDT and CDR2 FYEKMQ (reference sequence). CDR3 DNA: TGTGCCACCCGTGAGGGACAGGATAACTACAATGAGCAGTTCTTC. Translated: CATREGQDNYNEQFF.

This chain connects TRBV18 to TRBJ2-5; the match to TRBD1 covers 8 bases. The CDR3 length is 16 residues. Germline CDR1 KGHSH, CDR2 LQKENI. The J segment lost 1 base and the V segment lost 5 bases, leaving 9 bases of the junction unmatched. The CDR3 coding sequence is TGTGCCAGCTCATACCAGGACAGGGTCGGCCAAGAGACCCAGTACTTC. It specifies CASSYQDRVGQETQYF.

J is TRBJ2-5 and V is TRBV13, with 8 positions matching TRBD1. The trim removed 2 bases at V and 6 bases at J, leaving 5 bases unmatched. The CDR3 totals 14 residues. Per the germline V gene, CDR1 is PRHDT and CDR2 is FYEKMQ (reference sequence). The CDR3 DNA reads as TGTGCCAGCAGCTTATCGGGACAGGCTCAGACCCAGTACTTC. Amino acid sequence: CASSLSGQAQTQYF. Supplemented by reference TRBV13 and TRBJ2-5, the full variable domain reads AAGVIQSPRHLIKEKRETATLKCYPIPRHDTVYWYQQGPGQDPQFLISFYEKMQSDKGSIPDRFSAQQFSDYHSELNMSSLELGDSALYFCASSLSGQAQTQYFGPGTRLLVL.